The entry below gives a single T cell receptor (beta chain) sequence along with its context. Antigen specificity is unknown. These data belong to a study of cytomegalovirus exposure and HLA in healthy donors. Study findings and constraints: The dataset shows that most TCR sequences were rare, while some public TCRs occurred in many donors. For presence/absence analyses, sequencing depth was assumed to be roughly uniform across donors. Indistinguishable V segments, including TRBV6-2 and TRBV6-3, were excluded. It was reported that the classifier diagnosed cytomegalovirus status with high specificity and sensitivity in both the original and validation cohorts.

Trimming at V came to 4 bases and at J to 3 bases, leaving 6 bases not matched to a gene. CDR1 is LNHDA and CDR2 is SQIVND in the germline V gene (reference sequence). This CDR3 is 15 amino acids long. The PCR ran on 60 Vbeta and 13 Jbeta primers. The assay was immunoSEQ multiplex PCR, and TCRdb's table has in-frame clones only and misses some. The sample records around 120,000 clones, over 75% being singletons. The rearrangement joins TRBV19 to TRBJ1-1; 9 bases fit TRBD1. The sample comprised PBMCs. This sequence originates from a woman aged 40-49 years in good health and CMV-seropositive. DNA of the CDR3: TGTGCCAGTAGTAGGGACAGGGTTTATTACACTGAAGCTTTCTTT. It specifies CASSRDRVYYTEAFF.